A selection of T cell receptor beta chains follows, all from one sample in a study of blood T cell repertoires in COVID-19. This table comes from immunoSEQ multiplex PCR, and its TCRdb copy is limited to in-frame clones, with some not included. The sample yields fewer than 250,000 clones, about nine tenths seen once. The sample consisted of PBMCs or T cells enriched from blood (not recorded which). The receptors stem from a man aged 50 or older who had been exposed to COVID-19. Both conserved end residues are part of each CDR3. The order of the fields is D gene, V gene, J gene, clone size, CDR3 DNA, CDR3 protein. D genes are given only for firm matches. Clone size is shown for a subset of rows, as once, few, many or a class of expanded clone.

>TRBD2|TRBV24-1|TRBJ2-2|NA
TGTGCCACCAGTGATCCGACTAGCGGGAGTGGCGGGGAGCTGTTTTTT
CATSDPTSGSGGELFF
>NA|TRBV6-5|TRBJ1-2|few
TGTGCCAGCAGCTTGGACGGCAGGGACTATGGCTACACCTTC
CASSLDGRDYGYTF
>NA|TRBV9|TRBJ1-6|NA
TGTGCCAGCAGCGAACATCAGAATTCACCCCTCCACTTT
CASSEHQNSPLHF
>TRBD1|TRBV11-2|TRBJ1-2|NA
TGTGCCAGCAGCTTAGGACAGGGCGGCTATGGCTACACCTTC
CASSLGQGGYGYTF
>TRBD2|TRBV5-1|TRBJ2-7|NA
TGCGCCAGCAGATCACTAGCGGAGCTCAACGAGCAGTACTTC
CASRSLAELNEQYF
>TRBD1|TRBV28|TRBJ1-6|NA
TGTGCCAGCAGTTTACTCGGACAGGGACGTGATTCACCCCTCCACTTT
CASSLLGQGRDSPLHF
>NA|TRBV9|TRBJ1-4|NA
TGTGCCAGCAGCGCCCAAGGGGGGGGTAGTCTGTTTTTT
CASSAQGGGSLFF
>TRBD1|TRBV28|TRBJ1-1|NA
TGTGCCAGCAGTTCCCCGTCGGGACAAGGACAGGCTGAAGCTTTCTTT
CASSSPSGQGQAEAFF
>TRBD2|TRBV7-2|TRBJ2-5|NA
TGTGCCAGCAGCTTTACTAGCGGATACAAAGAGACCCAGTACTTC
CASSFTSGYKETQYF
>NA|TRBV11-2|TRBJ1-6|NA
TGTGCCAGCAGCTTCTGGAGCTCCTATAATTCACCCCTCCACTTT
CASSFWSSYNSPLHF
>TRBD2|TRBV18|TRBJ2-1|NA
TGTGCCAGCTCACACGGGACTAGCGGATACAATGAGCAGTTCTTC
CASSHGTSGYNEQFF
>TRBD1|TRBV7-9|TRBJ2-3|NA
TGTGCCAGCAACCAACAGGGGTCATTACCAAACACAGATACGCAGTATTTT
CASNQQGSLPNTDTQYF
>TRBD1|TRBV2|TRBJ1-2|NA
TGTGCCAGCAGCTATACCGGGACAGGGGAGTACACCTTC
CASSYTGTGEYTF
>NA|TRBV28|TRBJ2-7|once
TGTGCCAGCAGTGTGGGCAGCTACGAGCAGTACTTC
CASSVGSYEQYF
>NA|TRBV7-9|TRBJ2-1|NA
TGTGCCAGCAGATTAGCCGGGACATCCCACAATGAGCAGTTCTTC
CASRLAGTSHNEQFF
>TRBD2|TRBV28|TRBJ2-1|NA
TGTGCCAGCGGTGGGGCGAAGGGTAGCGGGAGCTCCTACAATGAGCAGTTCTTC
CASGGAKGSGSSYNEQFF